This T cell receptor beta chain was captured by sequencing in a study of shared clonotypes between healthy human individuals. As defined, naive CD8 cells were CD45RO-negative and positively selected for CCR7, with terminally differentiated effector memory CD45RA+ cells excluded. J gave up 5 bases and V 3 bases, and 13 bases lay outside the gene matches. The CDR3 is 18 amino acids. CDR1 and CDR2 (germline): MNHEY, SMNVEV (reference sequence). Method: immunoSEQ multiplex PCR; TCRdb's copy keeps in-frame clones and lacks some. The sample shows some 2,100,000 clones, about 93% of them seen only once. The source material was naive CD8+ T cells from PBMCs. The V call is TRBV27, the J call TRBJ2-3; 11 bases fit TRBD2. This clonotype was obtained from a man younger than 30 in good health. Some clones in this sample may be carry-over from other donors' samples. CDR3 sequence (DNA): TGTGCCAGCAGTTTTTACGGTGGGCTAGCGGGAGGAAGAGATACGCAGTATTTT. Its protein is CASSFYGGLAGGRDTQYF.